Below are 23 T cell receptor beta chains sequenced from a single sample in a study of CD8+ T cells in alopecia areata. The sequencing template was cDNA reverse transcribed from extracted RNA. Sequenced by immunoSEQ multiplex PCR; TCRdb stores in-frame clones only, minus some. Among roughly 210,000 clones, approximately 45% were seen once, and the ten largest hold 2.6%. Treatment specified: oral pan-JAK inhibitor, 5-10 mg twice daily. Source: CD4+ T cells sorted from blood, taken at roughly week 38, from a patient treated with tofacitinib. The receptors were gathered from a human donor with alopecia areata.

The rearrangement uses TRBV10-3 and TRBJ1-2; weak D call: TRBD1 (5 bases). The V and J ends lost 7 bases and 4 bases respectively, with 16 bases between them. CDR1 ENHRY and CDR2 SYGVKD come from the germline V gene. CDR3 length: 14 residues. In DNA, the CDR3 is TGTGCCATCACTGATTCCGGGGCCCTCTATGGCTACACCTTC. Residues: CAITDSGALYGYTF.

This clone was found a few times. This chain links TRBV5-4 with TRBJ1-1; D is possibly TRBD1 (5 bases). The germline V gene has CDR1 SGHNT and CDR2 YYREEE (reference sequence). The CDR3 loop spans 14 amino acids. The V gene lost 2 bases and the J gene lost 4 bases, with 12 bases spanning the gap. DNA for the CDR3: TGTGCCAGCAGCTTCGGGGGAAGGAGCACTGAAGCTTTCTTT. This encodes CASSFGGRSTEAFF.

The gene calls are TRBV27 and TRBJ2-3; D is unclear. V gave up 3 bases and J gave up 2 bases, with 6 bases separating them. The germline CDR1 and CDR2 sequences are MNHEY and SMNVEV (reference sequence). The CDR3 consists of 13 residues. CDR3 in amino acids: CASSLSFTDTQYF. DNA of the CDR3: TGTGCCAGCAGTTTGAGTTTCACAGATACGCAGTATTTT.

This clone was counted between two and nine times. This chain links TRBV19 with TRBJ2-1; no firm D call. Germline loops: CDR1 LNHDA, CDR2 SQIVND (reference sequence). Deletions cut 3 bases from V and 7 bases from J, with 7 bases between. The CDR3 is 12 residues long. In DNA form, the CDR3 reads TGTGCCAGTAGTATCCCATCTAATGAGCAGTTCTTC. It translates to CASSIPSNEQFF.

The gene calls are TRBV29-1 and TRBJ2-3; 11 bases match TRBD1. The length of the CDR3 is 15 residues. With V trimmed by 1 base and J by 3 bases, 3 bases remained unmatched. The germline V gene has CDR1 SQVTM and CDR2 ANQGSEA. CDR3 amino acids: CSVEGTGGLTDTQYF. The CDR3 nucleotides read TGCAGCGTTGAAGGGACAGGGGGCTTAACAGATACGCAGTATTTT.

This clone was seen a few times. The sample holds other DNA sequences that translate to the same CDR3. The gene calls are TRBV30 and TRBJ1-3; D is perhaps TRBD1 (5 bases). The CDR3 spans 13 residues. Trimming left V 0 bases short and J 3 bases short, with 6 bases between. Germline CDR1 and CDR2: GTSNPN and SVGIG (reference sequence). The CDR3 protein is CAWSVGGGNTIYF. The CDR3 region has the DNA TGTGCCTGGAGTGTGGGGGGTGGAAACACCATATATTTT.

This clone has just a few counts. The chain couples TRBV28 to TRBJ2-1, with 9 bases lining up with TRBD2. The CDR3 has 16 residues. The J segment lost 6 bases and the V segment lost 2 bases, leaving 8 bases of the junction unmatched. In germline, CDR1 is MDHEN, CDR2 SYDVKM. CDR3 residues: CASSLMASGTVNEQFF. The CDR3, as DNA: TGTGCCAGCAGTTTAATGGCTAGCGGGACGGTCAATGAGCAGTTCTTC.

The chain combines TRBV9 with TRBJ2-7; unclear D gene. The CDR3 is made up of 15 amino acids. From germline, CDR1 is SGDLS and CDR2 YYNGEE. V lost 0 bases to trimming and J lost 5 bases, with 15 bases between them. The CDR3, as DNA: TGTGCCAGCAGCGTAGGGGTGGGATCTTCGGACGAGCAGTACTTC. This translates into CASSVGVGSSDEQYF.

The chain links TRBV30 to TRBJ2-3; 7 positions agree with TRBD2. CDR1 is GTSNPN and CDR2 is SVGIG in the germline V gene (reference sequence). With V trimmed by 0 bases and J by 2 bases, 5 bases remained unmatched. CDR3 length: 15 amino acids. The CDR3 sequence: CAWSVQAGSTDTQYF. The CDR3, as DNA: TGTGCCTGGAGTGTACAAGCGGGATCCACAGATACGCAGTATTTT.

In DNA, the CDR3 is TGTGCCAGCAGCCAAGGACTAGTCGGAGACGAGCAGTACTTC. Translating gives CASSQGLVGDEQYF. This chain connects TRBV13 to TRBJ2-7; the match to TRBD2 covers 7 bases. After removal of 5 bases from V and 5 bases from J, the junction contained 9 bases not matched to a gene. From germline, CDR1 is PRHDT and CDR2 FYEKMQ (reference sequence). The CDR3 is made up of 14 amino acids.

This clone was observed a few times. The chain uses TRBV2 and TRBJ2-2, with D possibly matching TRBD2 (6 bases). Germline CDR1 reads SNHLY; CDR2 reads FYNNEI. The CDR3 runs 16 residues. Trimming removed 5 bases from V and 1 base from J, with 14 bases in between. The chain's CDR3 is CASSNAGLRNTGELFF. CDR3 bases: TGTGCCAGCAGTAACGCGGGACTCAGGAACACCGGGGAGCTGTTTTTT.

The chain combines TRBV28 with TRBJ2-3; TRBD2 agrees at 7 bases. The junction had 7 bases not matched to a gene; V was cut back by 8 bases and J by 5 bases. This CDR3 is 13 amino acids long. Germline V gene data show CDR1 as MDHEN and CDR2 as SYDVKM. CDR3 in DNA: TGTGCCAGCCTATCAGTAGCGGGAGATACGCAGTATTTT. It encodes CASLSVAGDTQYF.

This clone turned up a few times. The chain has TRBV25-1 and TRBJ1-3, with D hard to call. V was pared by 4 bases and J by 5 bases, with 9 bases between. This CDR3 is built from 13 residues. Germline-derived CDR1 and CDR2 are MGHDK and SYGVNS. Written as DNA, the CDR3 is TGTGCCAGCAGTGTGGGCGGGAGAAACACCATATATTTT. It is translated as CASSVGGRNTIYF.

This clone was recorded a few times. The CDR3 spells CASSGERIRYEQFF. DNA for the CDR3: TGTGCCAGCAGTGGTGAGCGCATCAGGTATGAGCAGTTCTTC. The chain couples TRBV6-1 to TRBJ2-1; D gene ambiguous. The CDR3 is made up of 14 amino acids. Per the germline V gene, CDR1 is MNHNS and CDR2 is SASEGT. Trimming pared 4 bases from V and 8 bases from J, leaving 15 bases between.

This clone was found a few times. The V call is TRBV7-3, the J call TRBJ2-3; 10 bases are shared with TRBD2. Trimming took 0 bases from V and 0 from J; bases not matched to a gene: 9. Germline V gene lookup returns CDR1 SGHTA and CDR2 FQGTGA. CDR3 length: 19 amino acids. Written as DNA, the CDR3 is TGTGCCAGCAGCTTAACGGCGGGACTAGCGTCTGGGAGCACAGATACGCAGTATTTT. This encodes CASSLTAGLASGSTDTQYF.

This rearrangement joins TRBV25-1 to TRBJ2-1, with 8 bases that match TRBD2. The CDR3 has 18 residues. V gave up 7 bases and J gave up 3 bases; unmatched junction bases: 17. Germline V CDR1 and CDR2: MGHDK, SYGVNS. CDR3 bases: TGTGCCAGCACCCCAGTGCAGGGGACTAGTGGGGGCTACAATGAGCAGTTCTTC. This encodes CASTPVQGTSGGYNEQFF.

The V and J genes are TRBV13 and TRBJ1-4, with D perhaps TRBD1 (5 bases). Germline lookup yields CDR1 PRHDT and CDR2 FYEKMQ (reference sequence). Trimming cost V 6 bases and J 5 bases, with 16 bases left between them. The CDR3 length is 15 residues. The CDR3: CASSFRVQRNEKLFF. The CDR3 DNA follows: TGTGCCAGCAGTTTCAGGGTGCAGAGAAATGAAAAACTGTTTTTT.

Here the CDR3 reads CASSPQIGQPQHF. The DNA of the CDR3 is TGTGCCAGCAGCCCACAGATCGGACAGCCCCAGCATTTT. This chain links TRBV4-2 with TRBJ1-5; the D is unclear. Germline V CDR1 and CDR2: LGHNA, YNFKEQ. V lost 4 bases and J 7 bases, leaving 11 bases between the germline ends. This CDR3 is 13 amino acids long.

The chain recombines TRBV5-1 with TRBJ2-5; D is uncertain. V was shortened by 1 base and J by 1 base, with 8 bases between the two germline ends. Germline loops: CDR1 SGHRS, CDR2 YFSETQ. The CDR3 covers 14 residues. The CDR3 DNA follows: TGCGCCAGCAGCTTGAGTCACACCCAAGAGACCCAGTACTTC. Protein: CASSLSHTQETQYF. The complete variable domain, with remaining parts taken from reference TRBV5-1 and TRBJ2-5, reads KAGVTQTPRYLIKTRGQQVTLSCSPISGHRSVSWYQQTPGQGLQFLFEYFSETQRNKGNFPGRFSGRQFSNSRSEMNVSTLELGDSALYLCASSLSHTQETQYFGPGTRLLVL.

A few counts support this clone. The chain is built from TRBV28 and TRBJ2-7; TRBD1 might be the D (5 bases). Germline assignment: CDR1 MDHEN and CDR2 SYDVKM. The CDR3 runs 14 residues. Trimming stripped 5 bases from V and 6 bases from J, with 17 bases between. The CDR3 spells CASSPPKGLAEQYF. The CDR3 DNA follows: TGTGCCAGCAGTCCCCCCAAGGGGTTGGCCGAGCAGTACTTC.

The chain has TRBV28 and TRBJ2-5; D may be TRBD1 (5 bases). Per germline, CDR1 MDHEN and CDR2 SYDVKM. This CDR3 spans 18 amino acids. V was shortened by 4 bases and J by 5 bases, with 26 bases between the two germline ends. This CDR3 reads CASSSYRTASTGMETQYF. In DNA form, the CDR3 reads TGTGCCAGCAGTTCGTACAGGACGGCTTCCACCGGCATGGAGACCCAGTACTTC.

In this sample, this clone turned up a few times. V and J are TRBV29-1 and TRBJ2-1; tentatively, D is TRBD2 (6 bases). The CDR3 runs 16 residues. V was shortened by 0 bases and J by 5 bases, with 17 bases between the two germline ends. Germline V CDR1 and CDR2: SQVTM, ANQGSEA. CDR3 sequence: CSVEDHAGTVNNEQFF. The DNA of the CDR3 is TGCAGCGTTGAAGATCACGCGGGGACTGTGAACAATGAGCAGTTCTTC.

The V and J genes are TRBV27 and TRBJ2-3, with 11 bases fitting TRBD2. The CDR3 totals 15 residues. Per germline, CDR1 MNHEY and CDR2 SMNVEV (reference sequence). Losses at the gene ends were 4 bases for V and 2 bases for J; bases not matched to a gene: 2. CDR3: CASSYSGRVTDTQYF. The CDR3, as DNA: TGTGCCAGCAGTTATAGCGGGAGGGTCACAGATACGCAGTATTTT.